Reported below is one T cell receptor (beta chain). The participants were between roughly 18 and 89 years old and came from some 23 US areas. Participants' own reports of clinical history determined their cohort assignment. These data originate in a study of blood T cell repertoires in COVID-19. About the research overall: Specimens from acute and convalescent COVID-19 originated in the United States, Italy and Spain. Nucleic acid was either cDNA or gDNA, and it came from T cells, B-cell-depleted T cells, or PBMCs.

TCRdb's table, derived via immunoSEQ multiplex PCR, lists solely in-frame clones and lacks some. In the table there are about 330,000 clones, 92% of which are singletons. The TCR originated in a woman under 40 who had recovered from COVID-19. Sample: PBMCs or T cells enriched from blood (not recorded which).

The chain's CDR3 is CASTFGQSTDTQYF. In DNA, the CDR3 is TGTGCCAGCACCTTTGGACAGAGCACAGATACGCAGTATTTT. V is TRBV6-5 and J is TRBJ2-3, with D perhaps matching TRBD1 (6 bases). This CDR3 comprises 14 residues. The V end was cut by 7 bases, the J end by 0 bases, with 11 bases between. Germline V gene sequence: CDR1 MNHEY, CDR2 SVGAGI.